The 9 T cell receptor beta chains below all came from one sample that was sequenced in a study of cytomegalovirus exposure and HLA in healthy donors. Some clones are missing from TCRdb's copy, which holds only in-frame ones; the method was immunoSEQ multiplex PCR. The sample lists 350,000 or so clones, about nine tenths seen once, with about 0.8% in the top ten. Sequences were obtained from PBMCs. All receptors come from a woman younger than 30 in good health and CMV-seronegative.

The rearrangement uses TRBV6-1 and TRBJ1-5; 7 positions agree with TRBD1. Looked up from germline, CDR1 is MNHNS and CDR2 is SASEGT. The CDR3 has 13 amino acids. V shed 8 bases, J shed 3 bases, and the junction held 4 bases outside the gene matches. The CDR3 coding sequence is TGTGCCAGCGGGGGACAGCCCAATCAGCCCCAGCATTTT. It encodes CASGGQPNQPQHF.

This chain links TRBV5-1 with TRBJ2-7; the D gene is possibly TRBD1 (6 bases). The CDR3 loop spans 15 amino acids. V was shortened by 1 base and J by 2 bases, with 13 bases between the two germline ends. Germline V gives CDR1 SGHRS, CDR2 YFSETQ. The CDR3 sequence: CASSLLGHVAYEQYF. The CDR3 DNA reads as TGCGCCAGCAGCTTGTTGGGACACGTAGCCTACGAGCAGTACTTC.

The chain has TRBV4-1 and TRBJ2-7; tentative D call: TRBD2 (6 bases). The germline V gene has CDR1 MGHRA and CDR2 YSYEKL. V lost 3 bases and J lost 5, with 23 bases in between. The CDR3 covers 17 residues. The CDR3 sequence is CASSHTWRAFTGNEQYF. DNA for the CDR3: TGCGCCAGCAGCCACACCTGGAGGGCCTTCACCGGGAACGAGCAGTACTTC.

As to this clone: Since no conserved phenylalanine or tryptophan closes the CDR3, a read error is the likely cause. The DNA is left out, because the CDR3 cannot be placed on it with certainty; the CDR3 is given as TCRdb lists it. The rearrangement joins TRBV5-8 to TRBJ2-7; the table's D call, TRBD2, has no DNA check behind it. Germline CDR1 is SGHTS and CDR2 is YDEGEE. With termini counted, the CDR3 has 11 amino acids. The CDR3 loop reads CASSLGGPRAD.

The V gene is TRBV27, the J gene TRBJ2-2; 12 bases map to TRBD2. Unmatched junction bases numbered 5, after V lost 1 base and J lost 5 bases. The CDR3 runs 17 residues. Germline values: CDR1 MNHEY, CDR2 SMNVEV (reference sequence). The CDR3 DNA is TGTGCCAGCAGTTTATTGACTAGCGGGGGTGGAACCGGGGAGCTGTTTTTT. It specifies CASSLLTSGGGTGELFF.

V is TRBV6-5 and J is TRBJ2-3, with D perhaps TRBD2 (6 bases). Germline V gene lookup returns CDR1 MNHEY and CDR2 SVGAGI. The V end was cut by 0 bases, the J end by 4 bases, with 11 bases between. There are 15 residues in the CDR3. The CDR3 sequence: CASSYSGGESDTQYF. CDR3 nucleotides: TGTGCCAGCAGTTACTCCGGAGGGGAGTCAGATACGCAGTATTTT.

The chain couples TRBV4-1 to TRBJ2-7; 15 bases align to TRBD2. The germline V gene encodes CDR1 MGHRA and CDR2 YSYEKL. V was pared by 1 base and J by 0 bases, with 4 bases of the junction left unmatched. The CDR3 consists of 18 residues. CDR3 in DNA: TGCGCCAGCAGCCAAGTGGGGACTAGCGGGAGGAGCTCCTACGAGCAGTACTTC. Residues: CASSQVGTSGRSSYEQYF.

This rearrangement joins TRBV27 to TRBJ2-6, with D possibly being TRBD1 (6 bases). CDR3 length: 17 amino acids. The germline V gene encodes CDR1 MNHEY and CDR2 SMNVEV (reference sequence). V gave up 3 bases and J gave up 1 base, with 13 bases separating them. The CDR3 here is CASSFGGLGSGANVLTF. The CDR3 region has the DNA TGTGCCAGCAGTTTTGGGGGCTTAGGGTCTGGGGCCAACGTCCTGACTTTC. The variable domain in full, completed from reference TRBV27 and TRBJ2-6, reads EAQVTQNPRYLITVTGKKLTVTCSQNMNHEYMSWYRQDPGLGLRQIYYSMNVEVTDKGDVPEGYKVSRKEKRNFPLILESPSPNQTSLYFCASSFGGLGSGANVLTFGAGSRLTVL.

The V and J genes are TRBV28 and TRBJ2-3, with 10 bases fitting TRBD2. This CDR3 is built from 16 residues. The germline CDR1 and CDR2 sequences are MDHEN and SYDVKM. V was pared by 5 bases and J by 4 bases, with 9 bases of the junction left unmatched. Here the CDR3 reads CASSDQGLAGADTQYF. CDR3 DNA: TGTGCCAGCAGTGATCAGGGGCTAGCGGGAGCAGATACGCAGTATTTT.